Described below is a single T cell receptor (beta chain) sequence and its context. Its antigen is currently unknown. Germline V gene sequence: CDR1 SGHTA, CDR2 FQGNSA. This CDR3 region has 15 residues. Trimming removed 5 bases at V and 6 bases at J, with 20 bases between. Using immunoSEQ multiplex PCR, the repertoire was profiled, and TCRdb retains in-frame clones only, with some absent. The data show about 96,000 clones, about nine tenths seen once. This entry belongs to a study of T cell responses to AZD1222 COVID-19 vaccine. Looking at the study overall: Timing groups of about 4 and about 12 weeks for second doses were pooled. Study observations and caveats: Donors were mostly white British, more females; clonal diversity possibly underestimated. Following two doses of AZD1222, Spike-specific TCR breadth and depth rose. Baseline seropositives among AZD1222 recipients totaled only five to seven.

Sequenced here: peripheral blood, sampled on day 0 of AZD1222 vaccination. V and J are TRBV7-2 and TRBJ2-7, with D uncertain. This receptor was identified in an adult in good health. The CDR3 DNA follows: TGTGCCAGCAGCCCCCGGTCTTTTAAGGTAGGCGAGCAGTACTTC. This translates into CASSPRSFKVGEQYF.